A selection of T cell receptor beta chains follows, all from one sample in a study of T cells after yellow fever vaccination. TCRdb re-analysed the 5' RACE reads in MiXCR, keeping a single row per CDR3 protein. In the table there are some 160,000 distinct CDR3 sequences, almost 7% of which are singletons. Sequencing was performed on CD4+ T cells sorted from PBMCs, taken 5 days after the first yellow fever vaccination. These TCRs come from a man aged 18 to 35 who received the YFV17D yellow fever vaccine. The CDR3 runs from the conserved cysteine through the conserved F or W. The order of the fields is V gene, D gene, clone size, J gene, CDR3 protein, CDR3 DNA. A D gene is named only where the DNA matches it firmly. A row's size may be missing; if present it is once, few, many or a size class.

TRBV4-3	TRBD1	few	TRBJ2-1	CASSQVRGSYNEQFF	TGCGCCAGCAGCCAAGTCAGGGGGTCTTACAATGAGCAGTTCTTC
TRBV2	NA	many	TRBJ1-1	CASSDTNTEAFF	TGTGCCAGCAGTGACACGAACACTGAAGCTTTCTTT
TRBV7-2	NA	many	TRBJ2-1	CASSLAGASPQNEQFF	TGTGCCAGCAGCTTAGCGGGGGCCAGTCCCCAAAATGAGCAGTTCTTC
TRBV7-9	NA	few	TRBJ2-1	CASSRTGTSSHNEQFF	TGTGCCAGCAGCAGAACCGGGACATCTTCTCACAATGAGCAGTTCTTC
TRBV7-6	TRBD1	NA	TRBJ2-3	CASSLGDSADTQYF	TGTGCCAGCAGCTTAGGGGACAGTGCAGATACGCAGTATTTT
TRBV3-1	TRBD1	many	TRBJ1-5	CASSEGQGVAQPQHF	TGTGCCAGCAGCGAGGGACAGGGGGTGGCTCAGCCCCAGCATTTT
TRBV24-1	NA	many	TRBJ2-5	CATSDPEEMKETQYF	TGTGCCACCAGTGACCCCGAAGAGATGAAAGAGACCCAGTACTTC
TRBV7-2	TRBD1	many	TRBJ1-2	CASSYSTGENYGYTF	TGTGCCAGCAGCTACTCGACAGGGGAGAACTATGGCTACACCTTC
TRBV6-5	NA	many	TRBJ2-1	CASSFGPRPGEQFF	TGTGCCAGCAGTTTTGGGCCCCGACCGGGAGAGCAGTTCTTC
TRBV2	TRBD1	few	TRBJ1-2	CASSEEGAVTNYGYTF	TGTGCCAGCAGTGAAGAGGGGGCGGTTACTAACTATGGCTACACCTTC
TRBV20-1	NA	many	TRBJ1-5	CSARGQNNQPQHF	TGCAGTGCCCGGGGGCAGAACAATCAGCCCCAGCATTTT
TRBV25-1	NA	NA	TRBJ2-7	CASSDPSAGHGSYEQYF	TGTGCCAGCAGTGACCCCTCGGCAGGACACGGCTCCTACGAGCAGTACTTC
TRBV7-2	NA	NA	TRBJ2-5	CASSLVFQETQYF	TGTGCCAGCAGCTTAGTTTTCCAAGAGACCCAGTACTTC
TRBV5-4	TRBD2	NA	TRBJ2-4	CASSLAGGQNIQYF	TGTGCCAGCAGCTTGGCGGGGGGTCAAAACATTCAGTACTTC
TRBV24-1	NA	NA	TRBJ1-2	CATSDRTVYYGYTF	TGTGCCACCAGTGACAGGACCGTGTACTATGGCTACACCTTC
TRBV5-4	NA	many	TRBJ2-1	CATRALGGLGYNEQFF	TGTGCCACTAGAGCGTTGGGGGGCCTGGGGTACAATGAGCAGTTCTTC
TRBV7-2	TRBD1	many	TRBJ1-6	CASSLNRQGHSPLHF	TGTGCCAGCAGCTTAAACCGACAGGGACATTCACCCCTCCACTTT
TRBV6-5	TRBD1	few	TRBJ1-1	CASSSTGYGTEAFF	TGTGCCAGCAGTTCGACAGGGTACGGCACTGAAGCTTTCTTT
TRBV4-3	TRBD1	NA	TRBJ1-2	CASSQEWTGRYGYTF	TGCGCCAGCAGCCAAGAGTGGACAGGCCGGTACGGCTACACCTTC
TRBV7-9	NA	few	TRBJ2-7	CASSRAGSPHEQYF	TGTGCCAGCAGCCGTGCGGGGTCCCCCCACGAGCAGTACTTC
TRBV19	NA	many	TRBJ2-3	CASSIRGADTQYF	TGTGCCAGTAGTATCCGTGGCGCAGATACGCAGTATTTT
TRBV29-1	TRBD2	many	TRBJ2-1	CSALAGYNEQFF	TGCAGCGCCCTAGCGGGGTACAATGAGCAGTTCTTC
TRBV19	NA	many	TRBJ1-2	CASSIDSYGYTF	TGTGCCAGTAGTATAGACAGCTATGGCTACACCTTC
TRBV20-1	TRBD1	few	TRBJ2-3	CSARGDRVADTQYF	TGCAGTGCTAGGGGGGACAGGGTGGCAGATACGCAGTATTTT
TRBV12-3/TRBV12-4	TRBD1	few	TRBJ1-6	CASSSNQGGTLHF	TGTGCCAGCAGTTCCAACCAGGGGGGTACCCTCCACTTT
TRBV27	NA	many	TRBJ1-5	CASSLLSVNSNQPQHF	TGTGCCAGCAGTTTATTATCGGTTAATAGCAATCAGCCCCAGCATTTT
TRBV20-1	NA	NA	TRBJ1-1	CSARRQIYTEAFF	TGCAGTGCTAGACGTCAAATCTACACTGAAGCTTTCTTT
TRBV24-1	TRBD1	many	TRBJ2-5	CATSTGGLETQYF	TGTGCCACCAGTACAGGGGGCTTGGAGACCCAGTACTTC
TRBV5-1	NA	NA	TRBJ1-4	CASSDGRMNEKLFF	TGCGCCAGCAGCGACGGACGGATGAATGAAAAACTGTTTTTT
TRBV7-2	NA	many	TRBJ2-5	CASSFLQHEETQYF	TGTGCCAGCAGCTTCCTACAGCACGAAGAGACCCAGTACTTC
TRBV30	TRBD1	many	TRBJ2-7	CAWSGGTGLKQYF	TGTGCCTGGAGTGGGGGGACAGGCTTAAAGCAGTACTTC
TRBV19	NA	many	TRBJ2-5	CASSTTDSQETQYF	TGTGCCAGTAGTACCACGGACAGCCAAGAGACCCAGTACTTC
TRBV7-2	NA	NA	TRBJ2-7	CASSRSGLRAVGQYF	TGTGCCAGCAGCCGCAGCGGCCTGAGGGCCGTGGGGCAGTACTTC
TRBV20-1	NA	few	TRBJ1-5	CSARGMENSNQPQHF	TGCAGTGCTAGAGGTATGGAGAATAGCAATCAGCCCCAGCATTTT
TRBV12-3/TRBV12-4	TRBD1	many	TRBJ1-1	CASKGQLNTEAFF	TGTGCCAGCAAGGGACAGTTGAACACTGAAGCTTTCTTT
TRBV6-5	TRBD1	many	TRBJ2-3	CASSSPWDRPSTDTQYF	TGTGCCAGCTCAAGCCCCTGGGACAGGCCTAGCACAGATACGCAGTATTTT
TRBV4-2	NA	many	TRBJ2-4	CASSQDRAGQGKNIQYF	TGTGCCAGCAGCCAAGATCGGGCGGGGCAGGGCAAAAACATTCAGTACTTC
TRBV5-1	NA	many	TRBJ2-5	CASRQQVDSETQYF	TGCGCCAGCAGGCAACAGGTAGACAGTGAGACCCAGTACTTC
TRBV18	TRBD1	NA	TRBJ1-2	CASSQDRAENTF	TGTGCCAGCTCACAAGACAGGGCAGAAAACACCTTC
TRBV19	NA	few	TRBJ2-2	CASSPLQGTNTGELFF	TGTGCCAGTAGTCCCCTACAGGGTACGAACACCGGGGAGCTGTTTTTT
TRBV20-1	NA	NA	TRBJ1-2	CSARADGSTYGYTF	TGCAGTGCTAGGGCGGACGGCTCAACCTATGGCTACACCTTC
TRBV27	NA	few	TRBJ1-4	CASSGKGRTNEKLFF	TGTGCCAGCAGTGGGAAAGGGCGCACTAATGAAAAACTGTTTTTT
TRBV9	TRBD1	few	TRBJ2-5	CASSEQGQETQYF	TGTGCCAGCAGCGAACAGGGGCAAGAGACCCAGTACTTC
TRBV24-1	NA	many	TRBJ2-1	CATSAGTPANEQFF	TGTGCCACCAGTGCCGGGACGCCGGCCAATGAGCAGTTCTTC
TRBV5-1	NA	many	TRBJ1-2	CASSLQGDYGYTF	TGCGCCAGCAGTTTGCAGGGTGACTATGGCTACACCTTC
TRBV5-1	TRBD2	many	TRBJ2-3	CASSARGGGTTDTQYF	TGCGCCAGCAGCGCTAGGGGCGGGGGGACCACAGATACGCAGTATTTT
TRBV7-2	NA	NA	TRBJ2-1	CASSPTSGEQFF	TGTGCCAGCAGCCCGACGAGTGGTGAGCAGTTCTTC
TRBV4-3	NA	many	TRBJ2-3	CASRRGLGDTQYF	TGCGCCAGCCGCAGAGGACTGGGGGATACGCAGTATTTT
TRBV7-2	TRBD2	many	TRBJ2-5	CASSYQGTSGGAGTQYF	TGTGCCAGCAGCTACCAAGGGACTAGCGGGGGGGCCGGGACCCAGTACTTC
TRBV30	NA	NA	TRBJ2-4	CAWSLRLGLAKNIQYF	TGTGCCTGGAGTCTCAGGCTAGGTCTAGCCAAAAACATTCAGTACTTC
TRBV5-1	NA	many	TRBJ1-1	CASSLVGMSTEAFF	TGCGCCAGCAGCTTGGTGGGGATGAGCACTGAAGCTTTCTTT
TRBV7-2	NA	many	TRBJ2-1	CASSSSDGALPYNEQFF	TGTGCCAGCTCTAGTAGTGACGGGGCCTTACCCTACAATGAGCAGTTCTTC